Listed here are 15 T cell receptor beta chains from one sample, sequenced in a study of cytomegalovirus exposure and HLA in healthy donors. PCR amplification relied on 60 Vbeta primers (plus 13 Jbeta primers). Sequenced by immunoSEQ multiplex PCR; TCRdb stores in-frame clones only, minus some. The sample holds approximately 53,000 clones; roughly 72% are singletons and the top ten take over 8%. Material: PBMCs. All receptors come from a woman aged 45-59 years in good health and CMV-seronegative.

Turning to this clone: This clone may be a read error of a much larger clone one base away. The V and J genes are TRBV5-5 and TRBJ1-3; D unclear. Germline CDR1 SGHKS, CDR2 YYEKEE (reference sequence). The CDR3 is 16 amino acids. CDR3 protein: CASSLYGRDSGSTIYF. The CDR3 region has the DNA TGTGCCAGCAGCTTGTATGGGAGAGACTCTGGAAGCACCATATATTTT. Full variable domain (outside the CDR3, taken from reference TRBV5-5 and TRBJ1-3): DAGVTQSPTHLIKTRGQQVTLRCSPISGHKSVSWYQQVLGQGPQFIFQYYEKEERGRGNFPDRFSARQFPNYSSELNVNALLLGDSALYLCASSLYGRDSGSTIYFGEGSWLTVV.

V usage is TRBV4-3 and J usage is TRBJ2-3, with a possible D match to TRBD1 (6 bases). Trimming took 3 bases from V and 3 from J, leaving 16 bases between them. Germline CDR1 and CDR2: LGHNA and YSLEER. The CDR3 contains 16 residues. DNA of the CDR3: TGCGCCAGCAGCCACCCACAGGGAATCGGGACAGATACGCAGTATTTT. This encodes CASSHPQGIGTDTQYF.

The V and J genes are TRBV28 and TRBJ2-6, with TRBD2 matching 11 bases. The CDR3 contains 18 residues. V lost 6 bases and J lost 4; bases outside the gene matches: 11. Germline CDR1 and CDR2: MDHEN and SYDVKM. The CDR3 DNA follows: TGTGCCAGCAGGCCCGGGACTAGCGGCTTGCTCGGGGCCAACGTCCTGACTTTC. It codes for CASRPGTSGLLGANVLTF. Combining the CDR3 with reference TRBV28 and TRBJ2-6 gives the whole variable domain DVKVTQSSRYLVKRTGEKVFLECVQDMDHENMFWYRQDPGLGLRLIYFSYDVKMKEKGDIPEGYSVSREKKERFSLILESASTNQTSMYLCASRPGTSGLLGANVLTFGAGSRLTVL.

The chain is built from TRBV6-1 and TRBJ1-1; the D gene is possibly TRBD1 (5 bases). Trimming cost V 0 bases and J 2 bases, with 10 bases left between them. The CDR3 spans 15 residues. Germline V gives CDR1 MNHNS, CDR2 SASEGT. The CDR3 DNA reads TGTGCCAGCAGTGAAGCAGGGCAGGGCAACACTGAAGCTTTCTTT. It codes for CASSEAGQGNTEAFF.

V usage is TRBV11-3 and J usage is TRBJ1-1; no reliable D call. The CDR3 has 13 residues. Germline V gene data show CDR1 as SGHNT and CDR2 as YENEEA. Trimming pared 5 bases from V and 4 bases from J, leaving 11 bases between. For the CDR3, the DNA is TGTGCCAGCAGCGCGCAGGCGTTCACTGAAGCTTTCTTT. Translating gives CASSAQAFTEAFF.

The rearrangement links TRBV28 to TRBJ2-4, with 8 positions matching TRBD1. The CDR3 is 12 amino acids. J lost 16 bases, V lost 5 bases, and 10 bases had no gene match. Germline V gene data show CDR1 as MDHEN and CDR2 as SYDVKM. The CDR3: CASSNQDRAAYF. DNA for the CDR3: TGTGCCAGCAGTAATCAGGACAGGGCAGCCTACTTC. The complete variable domain, with remaining parts taken from reference TRBV28 and TRBJ2-4, reads DVKVTQSSRYLVKRTGEKVFLECVQDMDHENMFWYRQDPGLGLRLIYFSYDVKMKEKGDIPEGYSVSREKKERFSLILESASTNQTSMYLCASSNQDRAAYFGAGTRLSVL.

V usage is TRBV23-1 and J usage is TRBJ1-3, with D tentatively TRBD1 (5 bases). TRBV23-1 is recorded as an ORF, its role being uncertain. With 7 bases removed from V and 13 bases from J, the gap between germline ends came to 23 bases. This CDR3 is 14 amino acids long. CDR3 sequence (DNA): TGCGCCAGCACAACGGTCGACAGTTCTCCCTTGATATATTTT. As protein: CASTTVDSSPLIYF.

The chain combines TRBV6-5 with TRBJ1-4; D unresolved. V was trimmed by 2 bases and J by 6 bases, leaving 10 bases between them. Germline lookup yields CDR1 MNHEY and CDR2 SVGAGI. The CDR3 covers 14 residues. The CDR3 sequence: CASSYKPRDEKLFF. The CDR3 coding sequence is TGTGCCAGCAGTTACAAACCAAGAGATGAAAAACTGTTTTTT.

The chain links TRBV30 to TRBJ1-5, with a weak D call TRBD1 (5 bases). The V and J ends lost 0 bases and 5 bases respectively, with 8 bases between them. The V gene's germline CDR1 is GTSNPN and CDR2 SVGIG (reference sequence). This CDR3 is 13 amino acids long. CDR3 region: CAWSVAGDQPQHF. The CDR3 coding sequence is TGTGCCTGGAGTGTCGCGGGGGATCAGCCCCAGCATTTT. The variable domain in full, completed from reference TRBV30 and TRBJ1-5, reads SQTIHQWPATLVQPVGSPLSLECTVEGTSNPNLYWYRQAAGRGLQLLFYSVGIGQISSEVPQNLSASRPQDRQFILSSKKLLLSDSGFYLCAWSVAGDQPQHFGDGTRLSIL.

This clone was observed a few times. The V gene is TRBV5-1, the J gene TRBJ1-2; 12 nucleotides line up with TRBD1. Germline loops: CDR1 SGHRS, CDR2 YFSETQ. V lost 0 bases, J lost 2 bases, and 2 bases stayed unmatched. CDR3 length equals 16 residues. CDR3 amino acids: CASSLDGTGGNYGYTF. The CDR3 DNA follows: TGCGCCAGCAGCTTGGACGGGACAGGGGGCAACTATGGCTACACCTTC.

The chain links TRBV2 to TRBJ1-5; the match to TRBD1 covers 8 bases. Per the germline V gene, CDR1 is SNHLY and CDR2 is FYNNEI. CDR3 length: 12 residues. Trimming took 11 bases from V and 8 from J; bases not matched to a gene: 8. CDR3 protein: CASGQVEEPQHF. In DNA, the CDR3 is TGTGCCTCGGGACAGGTGGAAGAGCCCCAGCATTTT.

The rearrangement uses TRBV11-2 and TRBJ2-7; D is unclear. Germline CDR1 SGHAT, CDR2 FQNNGV. CDR3 length: 14 amino acids. The V gene lost 3 bases and the J gene lost 0 bases, with 9 bases spanning the gap. CDR3 sequence (DNA): TGTGCCAGCAGCTTTTCCAGACACTCCTACGAGCAGTACTTC. Its protein is CASSFSRHSYEQYF.

This clone was counted only a few times. This sequence joins TRBV19 and TRBJ2-1; TRBD1 agrees at 7 bases. In germline, CDR1 is LNHDA, CDR2 SQIVND (reference sequence). J was trimmed by 9 bases and V by 1 base; bases with no gene match: 6. The CDR3 has 14 amino acids. CDR3 DNA sequence: TGTGCCAGTAGTATAGTAGGGGGCTTGACTGAGCAGTTCTTC. Protein: CASSIVGGLTEQFF.

V gene TRBV28 combines with J gene TRBJ1-4; D is possibly TRBD1 (6 bases). The germline gives CDR1 MDHEN, CDR2 SYDVKM. The CDR3 length is 13 residues. With 5 bases removed from V and 7 bases from J, the gap between germline ends came to 11 bases. CDR3 loop: CASSGNRAEKLFF. The CDR3 DNA reads TGTGCCAGCAGTGGAAACAGGGCTGAAAAACTGTTTTTT.

As concerns this clone: The sample holds other DNA sequences that translate to the same CDR3. The chain carries TRBV6-1 and TRBJ2-7; TRBD1 aligns across 9 bases. V shed 6 bases, J shed 0 bases, and the junction held 3 bases outside the gene matches. The length of the CDR3 is 14 residues. Germline lookup yields CDR1 MNHNS and CDR2 SASEGT. This chain's CDR3 is CASRVGQGSYEQYF. Written as DNA, the CDR3 is TGTGCCAGCAGAGTGGGACAGGGCTCCTACGAGCAGTACTTC.